The subject of this entry is one T cell receptor beta chain. Per the germline V gene, CDR1 is SGHRS and CDR2 is YFSETQ. The CDR3 spans 16 residues. Trimming took off 4 bases at V and 6 bases at J, with 19 bases between the two ends. The sample belongs to a study of cytomegalovirus exposure and HLA in healthy donors. Clones were read by immunoSEQ multiplex PCR, and TCRdb kept only the in-frame ones, dropping some. The repertoire includes more than 85,000 clones, roughly 87% of them detected once, and under 2% sits in the top ten. The clonotype originates from a woman aged 18-29 years in good health and CMV-seronegative. The sequencing input was PBMCs. The rearrangement joins TRBV5-1 to TRBJ2-2; maybe TRBD1 (6 bases). The CDR3 bases are TGCGCCAGCAGCAACCCGAATGGGGGCGCGGCCGGGGAGCTGTTTTTT. This encodes CASSNPNGGAAGELFF.